This TCR beta chain was profiled in a study of control samples from healthy donors and cancer patients. The CDR3 is 15 residues long. Trimming left V 3 bases short and J 9 bases short, with 19 bases between. The germline CDR1 and CDR2 sequences are SGHNT and YYREEE (reference sequence). The protocol was immunoSEQ multiplex PCR, while the TCRdb copy is restricted to in-frame clones and leaves out a portion. This table holds over 65,000 clones, 94% found once. Sequenced input: blood. This receptor was obtained from a woman aged 40 to 50 in good health. The chain recombines TRBV5-4 with TRBJ2-1; D is perhaps TRBD1 or TRBD2 (5 bases each). Here the CDR3 reads CASSSSPGPNFEQFF. CDR3 bases: TGTGCCAGCAGCTCATCCCCGGGACCCAATTTTGAGCAGTTCTTC.